The entry below gives a single TCR beta chain sequence along with its context. This CDR3 has 18 amino acids. The V gene end was trimmed by 1 base and the J gene end by 9 bases; junction bases not matched to a gene: 16. Germline-derived CDR1 and CDR2 are SEHNR and FQNEAQ (reference sequence). MiXCR, applied by TCRdb to the 5' RACE reads, yields one record per CDR3 protein. The data contain 200,000 or so distinct CDR3 sequences, 18% of them singletons. The data stem from a study of T-cell memory formation after mild COVID-19. The sample was PBMCs or a T cell subset sorted from them (not recorded which). The sequence came from an adult woman who had mild COVID-19 (a few samples of this study predate the infection). Cell type and time point are not known. The chain couples TRBV7-9 to TRBJ2-1; 9 bases align to TRBD2. For the CDR3, the DNA is TGTGCCAGCAGCTTAGGCGGCGGGAGGGCCAAAGTACGGGGTGAGCAGTTCTTC. Its protein product is CASSLGGGRAKVRGEQFF.